This passage covers 26 T cell receptor beta chains from one sample sequenced in a study of blood T cells in healthy people across ages. Sample-barcoded 5' priming and a J-beta primer mix drove a second PCR of roughly 6 to 12 cycles. TCRdb re-called the 5' RACE reads with MiXCR, one entry per CDR3 protein. The sample lists 710,000 or so distinct CDR3 sequences, 22% seen once, with 20% to 25% in the top ten. Sequenced sample: blood. These receptors originate from a man aged 65 to 85 in good health.

This clonotype was observed a few times. The chain carries TRBV2 and TRBJ2-1; possible D gene TRBD1, 6 bases. The CDR3 has 14 amino acids. Germline-derived CDR1 and CDR2 are SNHLY and FYNNEI. Trimming removed 10 bases from V and 0 bases from J, with 13 bases in between. Here the CDR3 DNA reads TGTGCCACCAACGGACAGTACTCCTACAATGAGCAGTTCTTC. Translating gives CATNGQYSYNEQFF.

This clonotype was recorded many times. V and J are TRBV20-1 and TRBJ2-4; D not resolved. The CDR3 consists of 11 residues. Looked up from germline, CDR1 is DFQATT and CDR2 is SNEGSKA (reference sequence). The CDR3, as DNA: TGCATAGCAACGGCCAAAAACATTCAGTACTTC. Translation gives CIATAKNIQYF.

As regards this clonotype: One end of the junction does not line up with germline, which may come from a read error. J is TRBJ2-3 and V is TRBV12-3 or TRBV12-4, with D perhaps matching TRBD2 (6 bases). The CDR3 has 16 amino acids. The CDR3 is CASSFLREISTDAQYF. The CDR3 DNA sequence: TGTGCCAGCAGTTTCTTGCGGGAAATTAGCACAGATGCGCAGTATTTT.

This rearrangement joins TRBV18 to TRBJ1-1; D uncertain. The CDR3 runs 14 residues. Trimming removed 8 bases from V and 1 base from J, with 14 bases in between. From germline, CDR1 is KGHSH and CDR2 LQKENI. DNA of the CDR3: TGTGCCAGCAGCCCTCCAACCGGGAACACTGAAGCTTTCTTT. It specifies CASSPPTGNTEAFF.

The V and J genes are TRBV5-1 and TRBJ2-5; tentative D call: TRBD2 (5 bases). The length of the CDR3 is 15 residues. V shed 0 bases and J shed 11 bases, with 20 bases lying between them. Germline assignment: CDR1 SGHRS and CDR2 YFSETQ. The CDR3 is CASSLGSLREEEQYF. The CDR3 DNA follows: TGCGCCAGCAGCTTGGGTAGCCTTCGAGAGGAGGAGCAGTACTTC.

This clonotype was seen a few times. The rearrangement uses TRBV19 and TRBJ1-2, with unresolved D. The germline V gene encodes CDR1 LNHDA and CDR2 SQIVND (reference sequence). The CDR3 runs to 14 residues. V lost 5 bases and J lost 4, with 14 bases in between. The CDR3 here is CASSPGLGGYGYTF. In DNA, the CDR3 is TGTGCCAGTAGTCCGGGCCTAGGCGGCTATGGCTACACCTTC. Complete variable domain (other parts from reference TRBV19 and TRBJ1-2): DGGITQSPKYLFRKEGQNVTLSCEQNLNHDAMYWYRQDPGQGLRLIYYSQIVNDFQKGDIAEGYSVSREKKESFPLTVTSAQKNPTAFYLCASSPGLGGYGYTFGSGTRLTVV.

The gene calls are TRBV5-1 and TRBJ2-7; D is possibly TRBD1 (6 bases). Per the germline V gene, CDR1 is SGHRS and CDR2 is YFSETQ. Trimming pared 4 bases from V and 6 bases from J, leaving 17 bases between. The CDR3 totals 14 residues. CDR3 coding DNA: TGCGCCAGCAGCCCTGGAGGCAGGGGAAGCGAGCAGTACTTC. It codes for CASSPGGRGSEQYF.

The J gene is TRBJ2-3, the V gene TRBV20-1; D is perhaps TRBD2 (5 bases). Per the germline V gene, CDR1 is DFQATT and CDR2 is SNEGSKA (reference sequence). The CDR3 loop spans 13 amino acids. V was shortened by 5 bases and J by 2 bases, with 11 bases between the two germline ends. In nucleotides, the CDR3 is TGCAGTGCTGACCCGGACTTCACAGATACGCAGTATTTT. Protein product: CSADPDFTDTQYF.

A few counts support this clonotype. The chain is built from TRBV5-1 and TRBJ2-5; D gene uncertain. The end of the DNA is better explained by TRBJ2-7, so the J call may be wrong. Germline values: CDR1 SGHRS, CDR2 YFSETQ. The CDR3 has 14 residues. CDR3 sequence (DNA): TGCGCCAGCAGCTTCGAGGCCCAGGCTTACGAGCAGTACTTC. Translated: CASSFEAQAYEQYF.

The rearrangement joins TRBV5-1 to TRBJ2-1; 9 bases map to TRBD2. Germline V gives CDR1 SGHRS, CDR2 YFSETQ. V shed 4 bases, J shed 4 bases, and the junction held 9 bases outside the gene matches. The CDR3 has 16 residues. CDR3 coding DNA: TGCGCCAGCAGCCCCCTGGCTAGCGGGGTTTACAATGAGCAGTTCTTC. Translated, it gives CASSPLASGVYNEQFF. Supplemented by reference TRBV5-1 and TRBJ2-1, the full variable domain reads KAGVTQTPRYLIKTRGQQVTLSCSPISGHRSVSWYQQTPGQGLQFLFEYFSETQRNKGNFPGRFSGRQFSNSRSEMNVSTLELGDSALYLCASSPLASGVYNEQFFGPGTRLTVL.

The table lists this clonotype with a few counts. J is TRBJ2-1 and V is TRBV12-3 or TRBV12-4, with TRBD1 matching 8 bases. This CDR3 contains 13 residues. The junction had 6 bases not matched to a gene; V was cut back by 6 bases and J by 8 bases. The CDR3 DNA is TGTGCCAGCAGGCGGACAGGGCACCATGAGCAGTTCTTC. Translating gives CASRRTGHHEQFF.

This clonotype appeared many times. The rearrangement links TRBV28 to TRBJ2-5; D might be TRBD2 (5 bases). Trimming cost V 6 bases and J 2 bases, with 16 bases left between them. Germline CDR1 is MDHEN and CDR2 is SYDVKM. CDR3 length: 15 amino acids. CDR3 amino acids: CASSPPGREQETQYF. The CDR3 DNA reads TGTGCCAGCAGCCCACCCGGACGGGAACAAGAGACCCAGTACTTC.

This clonotype appeared a few times. The chain uses TRBV4-1 and TRBJ1-4; a possible D gene is TRBD1 (6 bases). V lost 4 bases to trimming and J lost 3 bases, with 9 bases between them. Germline CDR1 is MGHRA and CDR2 is YSYEKL. The CDR3 loop spans 14 amino acids. The CDR3 sequence is CASSPGHPNEKLFF. Here the CDR3 DNA reads TGCGCCAGCAGCCCGGGACACCCTAATGAAAAACTGTTTTTT.

The CDR3 protein is CASSLMLGDTEAFF. In nucleotides, the CDR3 is TGTGCCAGCAGTTTAATGCTGGGGGACACTGAAGCTTTCTTT. The chain joins TRBV12-3 or TRBV12-4 to TRBJ1-1, with D maybe TRBD1 (5 bases). The V gene lost 2 bases and the J gene lost 3 bases, with 10 bases spanning the gap. The CDR3 covers 14 residues.

This clonotype showed up just a few times. J is TRBJ2-7 and V is TRBV5-1, with 9 bases aligning to TRBD2. The germline V gene has CDR1 SGHRS and CDR2 YFSETQ. The trim removed 4 bases at V and 3 bases at J, leaving 11 bases unmatched. The CDR3 covers 16 residues. CDR3 amino acids: CASSTVLAGTFYEQYF. The CDR3 DNA reads TGCGCCAGCAGCACGGTCCTAGCGGGAACATTCTACGAGCAGTACTTC.

The chain links TRBV9 to TRBJ1-1, with D uncertain. Per germline, CDR1 SGDLS and CDR2 YYNGEE. Deletions cut 3 bases from V and 4 bases from J, with 13 bases between. This CDR3 contains 14 residues. CDR3 nucleotides: TGTGCCAGCAGCGCCAATGGTCTGGGCACTGAAGCTTTCTTT. It is translated as CASSANGLGTEAFF.

The V call is TRBV12-3 or TRBV12-4, the J call TRBJ1-1, with TRBD1 identical over 7 bases. Trimming took 4 bases from V and 1 from J; bases not matched to a gene: 6. The CDR3 runs to 15 residues. Written as DNA, the CDR3 is TGTGCCAGCAGTTCCTCGGCAGGGGGGAACACTGAAGCTTTCTTT. The encoded protein is CASSSSAGGNTEAFF.

V gene TRBV19 combines with J gene TRBJ1-5, with 7 bases aligning to TRBD1. CDR3 size: 14 residues. V dropped 3 bases and J dropped 6; count of bases not matched to a gene: 5. Germline V gene data show CDR1 as LNHDA and CDR2 as SQIVND (reference sequence). CDR3 sequence: CASSIKGAAQPQHF. CDR3 sequence (DNA): TGTGCCAGTAGTATTAAGGGGGCTGCTCAGCCCCAGCATTTT.

The V and J genes are TRBV29-1 and TRBJ2-5, with 10 bases lining up with TRBD2. The CDR3 covers 13 residues. V lost 4 bases to trimming and J lost 5 bases; unmatched junction nucleotides: 4. CDR1 is SQVTM and CDR2 is ANQGSEA in the germline V gene. The CDR3 DNA sequence: TGCAGCGTTGCCGGGACTAGCGTGGAGACCCAGTACTTC. This sequence encodes CSVAGTSVETQYF.

The table lists this clonotype with a few counts. The V gene is TRBV9, the J gene TRBJ1-6; 11 nucleotides agree with TRBD1. This CDR3 is 14 amino acids long. V lost 4 bases, J lost 10 bases, and 4 bases stayed unmatched. From germline, CDR1 is SGDLS and CDR2 YYNGEE. The CDR3 DNA sequence: TGTGCCAGCAGCCGGGACAGGGGGGTGTCACCCCTCCACTTT. Protein: CASSRDRGVSPLHF.

The rearrangement uses TRBV7-9 and TRBJ1-1, with D possibly TRBD1 on 6 matching bases. The V gene's germline CDR1 is SEHNR and CDR2 FQNEAQ (reference sequence). The CDR3 extends over 14 amino acids. V was clipped by 5 bases and J by 0 bases, with 10 bases between them. The CDR3 region is CASSEQGLNTEAFF. CDR3 DNA sequence: TGTGCCAGCAGCGAACAGGGTCTGAACACTGAAGCTTTCTTT.

This clonotype was seen at least ten times. The rearrangement uses TRBV7-8 and TRBJ2-3; D possibly matches TRBD1 or TRBD2 (5 bases each). The CDR3 is 13 residues long. Germline V gene lookup returns CDR1 SGHVS and CDR2 FQNEAQ. V lost 5 bases to trimming and J lost 5 bases, with 11 bases between them. For the CDR3, the DNA is TGTGCCAGCAGCATGGGACCCCTAGATACGCAGTATTTT. Encoded protein: CASSMGPLDTQYF. Combining the CDR3 with reference TRBV7-8 and TRBJ2-3 gives the whole variable domain GAGVSQSPRYKVAKRGQDVALRCDPISGHVSLFWYQQALGQGPEFLTYFQNEAQLDKSGLPSDRFFAERPEGSVSTLKIQRTQQEDSAVYLCASSMGPLDTQYFGPGTRLTVL.

This clonotype was seen only a few times. CDR3 residues: CASRTFRKNIQYF. In DNA form, the CDR3 reads TGTGCCAGCAGAACCTTCAGAAAAAACATTCAGTACTTC. This chain joins TRBV28 and TRBJ2-4; no firm D call. The germline V and J ends were trimmed by 6 bases and 4 bases, with 10 bases remaining between them. In germline, CDR1 is MDHEN, CDR2 SYDVKM. The CDR3 covers 13 residues.

This chain connects TRBV6-5 to TRBJ2-3, with D uncertain. Trimming removed 5 bases at V and 4 bases at J, with 13 bases between. The CDR3 consists of 14 residues. From germline, CDR1 is MNHEY and CDR2 SVGAGI. CDR3 nucleotide sequence: TGTGCCAGCAGTCAGACACATTCCTCAGATACGCAGTATTTT. Protein: CASSQTHSSDTQYF.

This clonotype turned up a few times. The genes are TRBV18 and TRBJ2-7, with D uncertain. CDR3 length: 13 residues. The germline CDR1 and CDR2 sequences are KGHSH and LQKENI. With 2 bases removed from V and 4 bases from J, the gap between germline ends came to 9 bases. CDR3: CASSPSAGYEQYV. In DNA, the CDR3 is TGTGCCAGCTCACCATCCGCAGGTTACGAGCAGTACGTC.

The CDR3 spells CASSLSLGQGETYGYTF. The CDR3, as DNA: TGTGCCAGCAGTTTATCGCTCGGACAGGGGGAAACCTATGGCTACACCTTC. The rearrangement joins TRBV27 to TRBJ1-2, with 10 bases identical to TRBD1. After removal of 0 bases from V and 4 bases from J, the junction contained 8 bases not matched to a gene. The CDR3 is 17 residues long. Germline CDR1 and CDR2: MNHEY and SMNVEV (reference sequence).